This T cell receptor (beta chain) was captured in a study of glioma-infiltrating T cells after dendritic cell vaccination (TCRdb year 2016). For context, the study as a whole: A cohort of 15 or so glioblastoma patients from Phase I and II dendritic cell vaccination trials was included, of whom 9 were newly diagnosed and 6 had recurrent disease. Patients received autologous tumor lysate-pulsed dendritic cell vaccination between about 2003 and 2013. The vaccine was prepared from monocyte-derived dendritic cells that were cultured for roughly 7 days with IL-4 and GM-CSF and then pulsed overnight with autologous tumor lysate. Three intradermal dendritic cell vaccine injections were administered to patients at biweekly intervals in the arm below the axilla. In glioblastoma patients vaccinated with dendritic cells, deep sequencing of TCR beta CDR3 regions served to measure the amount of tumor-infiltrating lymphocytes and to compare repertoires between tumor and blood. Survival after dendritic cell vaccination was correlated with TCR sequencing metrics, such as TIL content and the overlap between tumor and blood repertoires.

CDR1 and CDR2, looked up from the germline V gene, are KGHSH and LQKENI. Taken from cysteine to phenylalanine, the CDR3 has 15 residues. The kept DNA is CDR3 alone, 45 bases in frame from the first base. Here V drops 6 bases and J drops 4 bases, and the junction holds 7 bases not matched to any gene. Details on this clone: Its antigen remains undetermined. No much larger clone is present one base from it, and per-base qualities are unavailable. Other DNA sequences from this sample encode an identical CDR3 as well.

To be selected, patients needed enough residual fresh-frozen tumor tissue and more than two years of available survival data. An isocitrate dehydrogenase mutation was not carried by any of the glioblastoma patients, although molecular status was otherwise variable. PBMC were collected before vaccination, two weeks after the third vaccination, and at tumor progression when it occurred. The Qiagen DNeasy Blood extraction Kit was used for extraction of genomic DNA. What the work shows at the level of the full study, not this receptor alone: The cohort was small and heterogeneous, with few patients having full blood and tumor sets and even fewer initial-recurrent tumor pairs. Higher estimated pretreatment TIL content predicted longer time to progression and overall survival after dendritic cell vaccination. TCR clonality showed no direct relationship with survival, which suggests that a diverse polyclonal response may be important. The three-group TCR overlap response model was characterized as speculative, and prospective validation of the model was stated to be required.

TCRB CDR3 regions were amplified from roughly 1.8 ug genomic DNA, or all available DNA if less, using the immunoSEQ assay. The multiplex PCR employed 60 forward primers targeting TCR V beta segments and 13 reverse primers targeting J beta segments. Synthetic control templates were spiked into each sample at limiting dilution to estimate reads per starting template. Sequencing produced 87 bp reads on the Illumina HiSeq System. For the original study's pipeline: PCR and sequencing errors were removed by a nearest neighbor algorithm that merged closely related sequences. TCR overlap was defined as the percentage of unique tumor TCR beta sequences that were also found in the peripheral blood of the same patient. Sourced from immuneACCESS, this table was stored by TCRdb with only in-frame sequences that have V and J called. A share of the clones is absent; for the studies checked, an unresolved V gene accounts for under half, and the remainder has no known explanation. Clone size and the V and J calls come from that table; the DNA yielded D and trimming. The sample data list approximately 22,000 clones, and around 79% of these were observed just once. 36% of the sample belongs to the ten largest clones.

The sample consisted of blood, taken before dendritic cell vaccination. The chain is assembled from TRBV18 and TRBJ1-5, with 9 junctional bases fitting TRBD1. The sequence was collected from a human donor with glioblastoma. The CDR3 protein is CASSPDRGGNQPQHF. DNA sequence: TGTGCCAGCTCCCCCGACAGGGGGGGGAATCAGCCCCAGCATTTT.